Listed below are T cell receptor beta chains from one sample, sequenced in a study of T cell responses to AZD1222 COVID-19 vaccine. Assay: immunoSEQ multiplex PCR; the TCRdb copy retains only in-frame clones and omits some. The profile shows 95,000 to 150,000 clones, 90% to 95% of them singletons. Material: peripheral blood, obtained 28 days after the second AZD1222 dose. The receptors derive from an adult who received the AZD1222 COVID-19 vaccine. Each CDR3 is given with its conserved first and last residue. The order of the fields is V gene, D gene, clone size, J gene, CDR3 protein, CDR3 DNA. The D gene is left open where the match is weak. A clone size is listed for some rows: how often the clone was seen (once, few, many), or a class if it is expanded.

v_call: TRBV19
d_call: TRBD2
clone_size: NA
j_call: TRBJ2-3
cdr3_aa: CASSIDSQGGGGTDTQYF
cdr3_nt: TGTGCCAGTAGTATAGATTCTCAGGGCGGGGGAGGCACAGATACGCAGTATTTT

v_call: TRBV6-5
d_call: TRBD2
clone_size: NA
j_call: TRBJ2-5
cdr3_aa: CASSYERGLETQYF
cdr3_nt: TGTGCCAGCAGTTACGAGCGGGGTTTGGAGACCCAGTACTTC

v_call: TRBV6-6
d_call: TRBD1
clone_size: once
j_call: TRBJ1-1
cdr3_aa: CASSNRGQTEAFF
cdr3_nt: TGTGCCAGCAGCAACAGGGGTCAGACTGAAGCTTTCTTT

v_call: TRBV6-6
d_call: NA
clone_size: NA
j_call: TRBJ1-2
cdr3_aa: CASSQGLLRLSPGGYTF
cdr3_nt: TGTGCCAGCAGTCAGGGCCTTCTACGCCTATCCCCCGGAGGCTACACCTTC

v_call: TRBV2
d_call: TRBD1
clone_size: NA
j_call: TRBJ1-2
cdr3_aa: CASSAGTGALYGYTF
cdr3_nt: TGTGCCAGCAGTGCTGGGACAGGGGCTTTGTATGGCTACACCTTC

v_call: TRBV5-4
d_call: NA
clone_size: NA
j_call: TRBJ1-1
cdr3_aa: CASSLDRDRARQAFF
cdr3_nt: TGTGCCAGCAGCTTGGACAGGGATAGGGCCCGTCAAGCTTTCTTT

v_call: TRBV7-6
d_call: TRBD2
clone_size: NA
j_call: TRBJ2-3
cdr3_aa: CASSLRLAGGQGTQYF
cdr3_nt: TGTGCCAGCAGCTTACGATTAGCGGGGGGGCAAGGGACGCAGTATTTT

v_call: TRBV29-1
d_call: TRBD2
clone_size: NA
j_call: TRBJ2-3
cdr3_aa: CSVSGRVKDTQYF
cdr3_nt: TGCAGCGTTAGCGGGAGGGTGAAAGATACGCAGTATTTT

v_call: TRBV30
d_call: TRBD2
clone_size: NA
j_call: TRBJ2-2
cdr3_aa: CAWSRPSGRALRELFF
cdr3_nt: TGTGCCTGGAGTCGTCCCAGCGGGAGGGCCCTCCGGGAGCTGTTTTTT

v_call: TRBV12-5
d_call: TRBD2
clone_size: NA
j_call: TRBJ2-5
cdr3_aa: CASGTGGRRSDGETQYF
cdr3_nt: TGTGCTAGTGGCACCGGCGGGAGGAGGTCTGATGGCGAGACCCAGTACTTC

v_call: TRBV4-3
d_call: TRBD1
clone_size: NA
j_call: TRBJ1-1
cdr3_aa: CASSQAWTGKSEAFF
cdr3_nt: TGCGCCAGCAGCCAAGCCTGGACAGGGAAAAGTGAAGCTTTCTTT

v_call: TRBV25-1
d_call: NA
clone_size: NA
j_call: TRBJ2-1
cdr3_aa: CASSSGGPHNEQFF
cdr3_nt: TGTGCCAGCAGTTCGGGGGGCCCCCACAATGAGCAGTTCTTC

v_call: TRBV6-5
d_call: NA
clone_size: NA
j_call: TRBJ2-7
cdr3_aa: CASSYSPTFPEQYF
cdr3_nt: TGTGCCAGCAGTTACTCCCCGACATTCCCGGAGCAGTACTTC

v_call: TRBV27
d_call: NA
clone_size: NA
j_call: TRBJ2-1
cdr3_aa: CASSTPRGSSGDEQFF
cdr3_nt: TGTGCCAGCAGTACACCCAGGGGTTCTAGCGGAGATGAGCAGTTCTTC

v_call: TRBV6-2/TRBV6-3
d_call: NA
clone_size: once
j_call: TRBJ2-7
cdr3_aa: CASSYDRATTYEQYF
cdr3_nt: TGTGCCAGCAGTTACGATAGGGCCACCACCTACGAGCAGTACTTC

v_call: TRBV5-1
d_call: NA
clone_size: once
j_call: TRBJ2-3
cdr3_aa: CASSLEPSTDTQYF
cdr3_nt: TGCGCCAGCAGCTTGGAACCTAGCACAGATACGCAGTATTTT

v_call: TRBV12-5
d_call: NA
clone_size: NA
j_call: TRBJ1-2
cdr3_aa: CASGLVLGNYGYTF
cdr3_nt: TGTGCTAGTGGTTTGGTACTGGGGAACTATGGCTACACCTTC

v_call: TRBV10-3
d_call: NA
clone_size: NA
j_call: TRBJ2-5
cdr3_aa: CAISESEETQYF
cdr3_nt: TGTGCCATCAGTGAGTCGGAAGAGACCCAGTACTTC

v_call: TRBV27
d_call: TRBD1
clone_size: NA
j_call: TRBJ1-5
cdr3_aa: CASSLRGGRGYSNQPQHF
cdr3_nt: TGTGCCAGCAGTTTAAGAGGGGGCAGGGGGTATAGCAATCAGCCCCAGCATTTT

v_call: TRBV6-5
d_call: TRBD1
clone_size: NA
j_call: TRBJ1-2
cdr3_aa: CASNPQGGLGYTF
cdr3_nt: TGTGCCAGCAACCCCCAGGGGGGCTTAGGCTACACCTTC

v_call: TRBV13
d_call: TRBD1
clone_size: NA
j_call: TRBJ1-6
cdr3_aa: CASSSPQGAHNSPLHF
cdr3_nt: TGTGCCAGCAGTTCACCCCAGGGGGCCCATAATTCACCCCTCCACTTT

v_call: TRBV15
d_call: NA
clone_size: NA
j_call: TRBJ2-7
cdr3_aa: CATSKRTGDIREQYF
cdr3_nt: TGTGCCACCAGCAAAAGGACGGGGGATATACGAGAGCAGTACTTC

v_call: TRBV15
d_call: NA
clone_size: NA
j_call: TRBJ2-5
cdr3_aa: CATSSHREETQYF
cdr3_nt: TGTGCCACCAGCAGTCACAGGGAAGAGACCCAGTACTTC

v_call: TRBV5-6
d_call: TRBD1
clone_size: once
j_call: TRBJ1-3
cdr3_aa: CASSLGQGVHTIYF
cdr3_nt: TGTGCCAGCAGCTTGGGACAGGGGGTCCACACCATATATTTT

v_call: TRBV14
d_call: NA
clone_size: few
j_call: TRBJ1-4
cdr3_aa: CASSQDLQGYEKLFF
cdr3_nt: TGTGCCAGCAGCCAAGATCTCCAGGGGTATGAAAAACTGTTTTTT

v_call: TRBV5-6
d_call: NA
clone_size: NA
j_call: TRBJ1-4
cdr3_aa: CASSYATNEKLFF
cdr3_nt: TGTGCCAGTTCGTATGCAACTAATGAAAAACTGTTTTTT

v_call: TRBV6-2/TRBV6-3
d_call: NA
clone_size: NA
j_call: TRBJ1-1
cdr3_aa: CASSPGGARAFF
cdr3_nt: TGTGCCAGCAGCCCTGGGGGGGCTAGGGCTTTCTTT